Each of the 14 T cell receptor beta chains below was sequenced from the same sample in a study of monozygotic twins with inflammatory bowel disease. TCRdb re-analyzed the 5' RACE reads; it lists each CDR3 protein once, without DNA. Across approximately 330,000 distinct CDR3 sequences, the top ten clones capture 2% to 2.5% of the sample. Sequenced input: blood. The origin of the receptors is a human donor with ulcerative colitis or Crohn's disease, or a healthy co-twin of an affected twin (not recorded which).

The CDR3: CAVKRTDKNYGYTF. The J gene is TRBJ1-2, the V gene TRBV15; the D gene TCRdb calls, TRBD1, cannot be checked with no DNA. Per the germline V gene, CDR1 is LNHNV and CDR2 is YYDKDF (reference sequence). The CDR3 covers 14 residues.

The CDR3 here is CASSSAFLYEQYF. The gene calls are TRBV5-6 and TRBJ2-7. The CDR3 loop spans 13 amino acids. Per germline, CDR1 SGHDT and CDR2 YYEEEE.

The V and J genes are TRBV12-3 or TRBV12-4 and TRBJ2-7; no DNA is available, so the TRBD1 call from TCRdb remains unchecked. This CDR3 region has 15 residues. This CDR3 reads CASSGDNQARYEQYF.

V usage is TRBV6-1 and J usage is TRBJ2-3; TCRdb reports TRBD1, a call that lacks DNA to check it against. The CDR3 is 14 amino acids. The V gene's germline CDR1 is MNHNS and CDR2 SASEGT. CDR3 sequence: CASSERGSTDTQYF.

J is TRBJ2-1 and V is TRBV20-1; the D call of TRBD1 rests on TCRdb alone, since no DNA is present to check it. This CDR3 region has 15 residues. Germline assignment: CDR1 DFQATT and CDR2 SNEGSKA (reference sequence). CDR3: CSAPVAGTPYNEQFF.

The chain recombines TRBV10-3 with TRBJ2-5; the TCRdb call, TRBD2, lacks DNA for checking. Germline lookup yields CDR1 ENHRY and CDR2 SYGVKD. CDR3 size: 12 residues. CDR3 protein: CAISVGEETQYF.

V is TRBV9 and J is TRBJ2-2; the D call of TRBD1 rests on TCRdb alone, since no DNA is present to check it. CDR3 length: 16 residues. Per germline, CDR1 SGDLS and CDR2 YYNGEE. The CDR3 sequence is CASSATPDPNTGELFF. The whole variable domain, remainder taken from reference TRBV9 and TRBJ2-2, is DSGVTQTPKHLITATGQRVTLRCSPRSGDLSVYWYQQSLDQGLQFLIQYYNGEERAKGNILERFSAQQFPDLHSELNLSSLELGDSALYFCASSATPDPNTGELFFGEGSRLTVL.

This sequence joins TRBV7-6 and TRBJ2-6; TCRdb's D gene call, TRBD2, goes unchecked for lack of DNA. Germline lookup yields CDR1 SGHVS and CDR2 FNYEAQ. The CDR3 has 16 residues. CDR3 protein: CASSTTRPSGANVLTF.

The genes are TRBV6-1 and TRBJ1-1. CDR1 is MNHNS, CDR2 SASEGT, per germline. The CDR3 extends over 12 amino acids. The CDR3: CASRSVGTEAFF.

CDR3 loop: CSASPTGYYGYTF. The chain links TRBV20-1 to TRBJ1-2; the D gene TCRdb calls, TRBD1, cannot be checked with no DNA. The CDR3 is 13 residues long. Germline V gene data show CDR1 as DFQATT and CDR2 as SNEGSKA (reference sequence).

The chain employs TRBV4-1 and TRBJ1-4. This CDR3 is 14 amino acids long. CDR1 and CDR2 (germline): MGHRA, YSYEKL. The CDR3 spells CASSQGNGNEKLFF.

The rearrangement links TRBV30 to TRBJ2-1; the D call of TRBD1 rests on TCRdb alone, since no DNA is present to check it. The CDR3 spans 11 residues. The germline gives CDR1 GTSNPN, CDR2 SVGIG (reference sequence). This CDR3 reads CASLTYNEQFF. The whole variable domain, filled in from reference TRBV30 and TRBJ2-1, reads SQTIHQWPATLVQPVGSPLSLECTVEGTSNPNLYWYRQAAGRGLQLLFYSVGIGQISSEVPQNLSASRPQDRQFILSSKKLLLSDSGFYLCASLTYNEQFFGPGTRLTVL.

The chain recombines TRBV6-5 with TRBJ1-4. Germline V gives CDR1 MNHEY, CDR2 SVGAGI. The CDR3 is 14 amino acids. The CDR3 sequence: CASSYEQRNEKLFF.

CDR3 sequence: CATSREVVFSYGSQPQHF. V usage is TRBV15 and J usage is TRBJ1-5. This CDR3 has 18 residues. CDR1 LNHNV and CDR2 YYDKDF come from the germline V gene (reference sequence).